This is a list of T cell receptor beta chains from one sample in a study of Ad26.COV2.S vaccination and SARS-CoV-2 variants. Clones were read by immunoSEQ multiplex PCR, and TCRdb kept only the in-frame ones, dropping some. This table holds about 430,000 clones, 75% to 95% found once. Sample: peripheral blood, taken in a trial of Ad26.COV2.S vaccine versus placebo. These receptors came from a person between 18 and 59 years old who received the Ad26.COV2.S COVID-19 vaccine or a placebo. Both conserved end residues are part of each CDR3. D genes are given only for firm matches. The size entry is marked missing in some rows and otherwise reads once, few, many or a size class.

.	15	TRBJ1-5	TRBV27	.	CASSPWTGPGQPQHF	TGTGCCAGCAGTCCCTGGACGGGGCCGGGGCAGCCCCAGCATTTT
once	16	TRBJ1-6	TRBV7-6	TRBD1	CASSLVGTGISSPLHF	TGTGCCAGCAGCTTAGTGGGGACAGGGATTAGTTCACCCCTCCACTTT
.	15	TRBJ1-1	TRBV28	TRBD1	CASRITGARGTEAFF	TGTGCCAGCAGGATTACAGGGGCCAGGGGCACTGAAGCTTTCTTT
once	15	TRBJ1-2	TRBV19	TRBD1	CASSLPGQGDKGYTF	TGTGCCAGTAGTTTACCGGGACAGGGGGATAAGGGCTACACCTTC
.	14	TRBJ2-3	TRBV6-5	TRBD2	CASTVGGDTDTQYF	TGTGCCAGCACCGTCGGGGGGGACACAGATACGCAGTATTTT
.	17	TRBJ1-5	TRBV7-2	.	CASSSFGGPRSNQPQHF	TGTGCCAGCAGCTCCTTCGGGGGCCCCCGGAGCAATCAGCCCCAGCATTTT
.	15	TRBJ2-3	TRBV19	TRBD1	CASRGTGAFTDTQYF	TGTGCCAGTAGGGGGACAGGGGCCTTCACAGATACGCAGTATTTT
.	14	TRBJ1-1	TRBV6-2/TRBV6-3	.	CASSFGRVNTEAFF	TGTGCCAGCAGTTTTGGGCGGGTGAACACTGAAGCTTTCTTT
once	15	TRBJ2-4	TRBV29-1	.	CSVEDIGAAKNIQYF	TGCAGCGTTGAAGATATAGGGGCCGCCAAAAACATTCAGTACTTC
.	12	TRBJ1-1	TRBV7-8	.	CASSLEGGKAFF	TGTGCCAGCAGCTTAGAGGGAGGGAAAGCTTTCTTT
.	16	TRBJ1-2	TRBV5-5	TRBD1	CASSPAGTGGFYGYTF	TGTGCCAGCAGCCCTGCCGGGACAGGGGGCTTCTATGGCTACACCTTC
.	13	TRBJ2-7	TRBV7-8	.	CASSLGALYEQYF	TGTGCCAGCAGTCTTGGGGCCCTCTACGAGCAGTACTTC
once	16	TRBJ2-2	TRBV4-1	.	CASSQGKGGDTGELFF	TGCGCCAGCAGCCAAGGAAAAGGCGGGGACACCGGGGAGCTGTTTTTT
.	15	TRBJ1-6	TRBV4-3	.	CASSPGQTYNSPLHF	TGCGCCAGCAGCCCCGGACAGACCTATAATTCACCCCTCCACTTT
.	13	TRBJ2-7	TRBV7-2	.	CASSLNPNYEQYF	TGTGCCAGCAGCTTAAACCCAAACTACGAGCAGTACTTC
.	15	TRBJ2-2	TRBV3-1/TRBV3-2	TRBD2	CASSQDLGSGRELFF	TGTGCCAGCAGCCAAGATCTTGGTAGCGGGAGGGAGCTGTTTTTT
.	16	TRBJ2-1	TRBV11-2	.	CASSSNQGHVHDEQFF	TGTGCCAGCAGCTCGAACCAGGGGCACGTCCATGATGAGCAGTTCTTC
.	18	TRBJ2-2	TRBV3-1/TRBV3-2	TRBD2	CASSQEGGLAGLTGELFF	TGTGCCAGCAGCCAAGAGGGCGGACTAGCGGGACTTACCGGGGAGCTGTTTTTT
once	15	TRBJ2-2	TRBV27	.	CASSSDLGVNGELFF	TGTGCCAGCAGTTCCGATTTAGGGGTGAACGGGGAGCTGTTTTTT
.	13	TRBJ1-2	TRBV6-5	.	CASSFSHIDGYTF	TGTGCCAGCAGTTTCAGCCACATAGATGGCTACACCTTC
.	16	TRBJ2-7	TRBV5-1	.	CASSLAGGGTSYEQYF	TGCGCCAGCAGCTTGGCCGGGGGTGGCACCTCCTACGAGCAGTACTTC
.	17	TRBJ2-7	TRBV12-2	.	CASRLSSPGTEHYEQYF	TGTGCAAGTCGCTTATCTTCCCCAGGGACAGAGCACTACGAGCAGTACTTC
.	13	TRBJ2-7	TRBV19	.	CASSMDIAYEQYF	TGTGCCAGTAGTATGGACATAGCCTACGAGCAGTACTTC
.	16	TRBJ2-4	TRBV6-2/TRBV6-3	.	CASSYLEGQEKNIQYF	TGTGCCAGCAGTTATCTAGAGGGGCAGGAAAAAAACATTCAGTACTTC
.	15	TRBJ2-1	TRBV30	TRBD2	CAWTRLADLYNEQFF	TGTGCCTGGACCCGACTAGCGGATCTCTACAATGAGCAGTTCTTC
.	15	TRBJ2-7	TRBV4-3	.	CASSQDHRRAGEQYF	TGCGCCAGCAGCCAAGATCATCGCAGGGCGGGCGAGCAGTACTTC
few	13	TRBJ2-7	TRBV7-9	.	CASSLEGRNEQYF	TGTGCCAGCAGCTTAGAGGGGAGGAACGAGCAGTACTTC
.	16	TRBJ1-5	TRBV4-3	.	CASSANHRDSNQPQHF	TGCGCCAGCAGCGCAAACCATCGAGATAGCAATCAGCCCCAGCATTTT
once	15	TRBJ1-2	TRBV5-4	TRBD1	CASSPQRGRGYGYTF	TGTGCCAGCAGCCCACAGAGGGGGCGCGGCTATGGCTACACCTTC
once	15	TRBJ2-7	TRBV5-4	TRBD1	CASSFRQGAVYEQYF	TGTGCCAGCAGCTTCCGACAGGGGGCGGTCTACGAGCAGTACTTC
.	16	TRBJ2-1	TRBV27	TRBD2	CASSFLLAGHYNEQFF	TGTGCCAGCAGTTTCCTCCTAGCGGGACACTACAATGAGCAGTTCTTC
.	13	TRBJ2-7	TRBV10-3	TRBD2	CAISGGEGREYIF	TGTGCCATCAGTGGAGGAGAAGGGAGGGAATACATCTTC
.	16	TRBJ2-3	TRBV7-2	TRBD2	CASSSLLAGETDTQYF	TGTGCCAGCAGCTCACTACTAGCGGGAGAAACAGATACGCAGTATTTT
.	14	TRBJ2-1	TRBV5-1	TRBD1	CASSGQGLYNEQFF	TGCGCCAGCAGTGGACAGGGGCTTTACAATGAGCAGTTCTTC
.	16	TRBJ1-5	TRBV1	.	CTSSQGTGGLYQPQHF	TGCACCAGCAGCCAAGGGACAGGAGGACTCTATCAGCCCCAGCATTTT
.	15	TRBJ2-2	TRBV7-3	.	CASSPTDRITGELFF	TGTGCCAGCAGTCCCACAGACCGCATCACCGGGGAGCTGTTTTTT
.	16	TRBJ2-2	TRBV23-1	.	CASSQSSTVRNGELFF	TGCGCCAGCAGTCAATCCTCGACAGTCCGGAACGGGGAGCTGTTTTTT
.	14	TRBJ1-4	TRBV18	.	CASSPANPNEKLFF	TGTGCCAGCTCACCGGCCAACCCTAATGAAAAACTGTTTTTT
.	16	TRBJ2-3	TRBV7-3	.	CASSLQGSPSTDTQYF	TGTGCCAGCAGCTTACAGGGCTCCCCAAGCACAGATACGCAGTATTTT
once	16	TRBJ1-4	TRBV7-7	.	CASSLGVAGAGEKLFF	TGTGCCAGCAGCTTAGGAGTGGCAGGGGCTGGTGAAAAACTGTTTTTT
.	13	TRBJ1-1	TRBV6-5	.	CASIFQPGTEAFF	TGTGCCAGCATTTTCCAGCCTGGCACTGAAGCTTTCTTT
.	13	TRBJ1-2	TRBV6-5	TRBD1	CASSRDRDYGYTF	TGTGCCAGCAGTCGGGACAGAGACTATGGCTACACCTTC
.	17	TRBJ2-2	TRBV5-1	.	CASTPSAAGGGTGELFF	TGCGCCAGCACCCCCTCAGCCGCAGGGGGAGGCACCGGGGAGCTGTTTTTT
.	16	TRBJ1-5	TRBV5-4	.	CASSLGGSTNNQPQHF	TGTGCCAGCAGCTTGGGAGGATCGACAAACAATCAGCCCCAGCATTTT
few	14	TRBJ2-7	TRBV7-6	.	CASSPRYRSYEQYF	TGTGCCAGCAGCCCGCGATACCGCTCCTACGAGCAGTACTTC
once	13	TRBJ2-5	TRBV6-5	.	CASGGPIQETQYF	TGTGCCAGTGGGGGGCCCATCCAAGAGACCCAGTACTTC
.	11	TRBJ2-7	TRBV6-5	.	CASSYSGEQYF	TGTGCCAGCAGTTACTCGGGGGAGCAGTACTTC
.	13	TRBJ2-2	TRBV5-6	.	CASSLFMAGELFF	TGTGCCAGCAGCTTGTTTATGGCCGGGGAGCTGTTTTTT
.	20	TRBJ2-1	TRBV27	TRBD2	CASSLDPGLAGGIGGNEQFF	TGTGCCAGCAGTTTAGATCCGGGACTAGCGGGAGGTATCGGAGGGAATGAGCAGTTCTTC
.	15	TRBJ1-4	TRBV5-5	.	CASSLRGATNEKLFF	TGTGCCAGCAGCCTGAGGGGGGCAACTAATGAAAAACTGTTTTTT
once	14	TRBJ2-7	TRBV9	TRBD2	CASSPGRVAYEQYF	TGTGCCAGCAGCCCCGGGAGGGTCGCCTACGAGCAGTACTTC
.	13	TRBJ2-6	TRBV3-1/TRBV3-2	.	CASSQDRANVLTF	TGTGCCAGCAGCCAAGATAGGGCCAACGTCCTGACTTTC
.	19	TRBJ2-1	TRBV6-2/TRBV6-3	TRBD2	CASSYQIAGVGDLYNEQFF	TGTGCCAGCAGTTACCAAATAGCGGGAGTTGGGGATTTATACAATGAGCAGTTCTTC